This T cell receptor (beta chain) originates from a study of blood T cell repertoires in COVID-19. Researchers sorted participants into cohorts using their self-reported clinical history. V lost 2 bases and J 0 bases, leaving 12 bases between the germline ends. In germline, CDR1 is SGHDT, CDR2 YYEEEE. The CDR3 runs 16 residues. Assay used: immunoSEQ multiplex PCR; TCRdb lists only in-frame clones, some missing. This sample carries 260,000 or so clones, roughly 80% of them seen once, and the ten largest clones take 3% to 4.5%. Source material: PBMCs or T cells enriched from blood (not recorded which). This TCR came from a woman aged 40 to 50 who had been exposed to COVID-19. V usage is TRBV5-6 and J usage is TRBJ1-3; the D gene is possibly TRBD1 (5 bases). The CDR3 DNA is TGTGCCAGCAGCTTAACAGGCGGAAGCTCTGGAAACACCATATATTTT. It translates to CASSLTGGSSGNTIYF.